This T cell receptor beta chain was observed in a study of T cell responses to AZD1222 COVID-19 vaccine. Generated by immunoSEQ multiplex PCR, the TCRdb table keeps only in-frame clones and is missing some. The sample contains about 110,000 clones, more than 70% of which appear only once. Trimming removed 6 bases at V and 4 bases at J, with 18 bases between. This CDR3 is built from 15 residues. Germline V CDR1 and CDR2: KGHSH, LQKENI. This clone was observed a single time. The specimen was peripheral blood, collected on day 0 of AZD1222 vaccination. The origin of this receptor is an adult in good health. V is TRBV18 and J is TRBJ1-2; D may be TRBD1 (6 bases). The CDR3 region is CASSDSHVDLYGYTF. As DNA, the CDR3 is TGTGCCAGCTCGGACAGTCACGTTGATCTCTATGGCTACACCTTC.